This is a list of T cell receptor beta chains from one sample in a study of cytomegalovirus exposure and HLA in healthy donors. Here immunoSEQ multiplex PCR was the method, and the copy in TCRdb shows in-frame clones only, minus some. The data show fewer than 200,000 clones, about 70% seen once. The sample consisted of PBMCs. The receptors derive from a woman under 30 in good health and CMV-seropositive. CDR3s include the opening cysteine and the closing phenylalanine or tryptophan. D genes are given only for firm matches. Clone size is shown for a subset of rows, as once, few, many or a class of expanded clone.

NA,16,TRBD1,TRBJ1-6,TRBV5-4,CASSLGDDRGRSPLHF
NA,14,NA,TRBJ2-5,TRBV7-6,CASSLGQSKETQYF
NA,15,NA,TRBJ2-2,TRBV2,CASSVFRGSTGELFF
NA,14,TRBD1,TRBJ1-6,TRBV2,CASSPGQGRSPLHF
few,14,NA,TRBJ1-2,TRBV7-9,CASSINEGSYGYTF
NA,15,TRBD2,TRBJ2-1,TRBV6-6,CASSNRASGGNEQFF
NA,14,TRBD1,TRBJ2-7,TRBV27,CASSYADRAGEQYF
NA,15,TRBD1,TRBJ2-5,TRBV10-3,CAISERTGVWETQYF
once,15,TRBD2,TRBJ2-1,TRBV5-4,CASSPRGGEHNEQFF
NA,19,NA,TRBJ1-4,TRBV7-8,CASSLLPPGVPTTNEKLFF
NA,13,NA,TRBJ1-1,TRBV2,CASSESGYTEAFF
once,12,NA,TRBJ2-7,TRBV28,CASISLFREQYF
NA,12,NA,TRBJ1-5,TRBV19,CASNEGNQPQHF
once,16,NA,TRBJ1-2,TRBV5-5,CASSLVRGGQIYGYTF
few,15,TRBD2,TRBJ2-3,TRBV27,CASSLGAGGADTQYF
few,15,TRBD1,TRBJ2-3,TRBV5-4,CASSFRDRGTDTQYF
NA,15,NA,TRBJ2-5,TRBV7-8,CASSRWFGLRETQYF
few,15,NA,TRBJ2-4,TRBV6-5,CASSFSGLAKNIQYF
NA,15,TRBD1,TRBJ2-1,TRBV27,CASSPGTGGWNEQFF
few,21,NA,TRBJ2-6,TRBV2,CASSDLGLGTGGLTGANVLTF
NA,13,NA,TRBJ1-5,TRBV29-1,CSVAADSNQPQHF
few,16,TRBD1,TRBJ2-7,TRBV9,CASSGTKTGNSYEQYF
NA,16,NA,TRBJ2-3,TRBV6-6,CASSYPAGFGTDTQYF
NA,15,NA,TRBJ2-7,TRBV4-1,CASSPHGQGGVEQYF
few,15,TRBD1,TRBJ1-4,TRBV5-5,CASSQPGQGVEKLFF
few,15,TRBD2,TRBJ2-1,TRBV7-3,CASSPGGAANNEQFF
NA,12,NA,TRBJ2-2,TRBV30,CAQQANTGELFF
few,16,TRBD1,TRBJ1-2,TRBV6-1,CASSDASDRGLYGYTF
NA,15,NA,TRBJ2-5,TRBV4-3,CASSQSSGIQETQYF
NA,13,NA,TRBJ1-5,TRBV28,CASSFLGGQPQHF
NA,13,NA,TRBJ2-7,TRBV5-5,CASSFVSSYEQYF
NA,14,NA,TRBJ2-3,TRBV5-1,CASKAGPSTDTQYF
NA,16,NA,TRBJ1-1,TRBV27,CASSFLPGVTETEAFF
few,15,TRBD1,TRBJ1-6,TRBV6-1,CASSFGQAVNSPLHF
NA,13,NA,TRBJ1-2,TRBV6-1,CASSDYRHYGYTF
once,15,NA,TRBJ1-5,TRBV10-3,CAISESGQNNQPQHF
NA,13,NA,TRBJ2-7,TRBV6-5,CASRQLSHYEQYF
few,16,NA,TRBJ2-2,TRBV10-3,CAIRKRGQLNTGELFF
NA,15,NA,NA,TRBV25-1,CASSQSRGRSYEQYF
NA,15,NA,TRBJ1-3,TRBV7-9,CASRNTAFSGNTIYF
NA,15,NA,TRBJ2-1,TRBV7-9,CASSLAKVADNEQFF
NA,16,NA,TRBJ1-4,TRBV27,CASSILGGQGHEKLFF
NA,14,NA,TRBJ2-1,TRBV5-1,CASSLGLSFDEQFF
few,17,TRBD1,TRBJ1-4,TRBV9,CASSVGSGGLRNEKLFF
NA,15,TRBD1,TRBJ1-1,TRBV5-8,CASSGQGAGNTEAFF
NA,14,TRBD2,TRBJ2-7,TRBV5-4,CASSSRGGVGEQYF
NA,19,TRBD1,TRBJ2-2,TRBV18,CASSPGMDGQGGITGELFF
few,15,TRBD1,TRBJ1-5,TRBV4-2,CASSRDRGPNQPQHF